The rows below give T cell receptor beta chains drawn from one sample of a study of blood T cell repertoires in COVID-19. Here immunoSEQ multiplex PCR was the method, and the copy in TCRdb shows in-frame clones only, minus some. Of roughly 110,000 clones detected, 80% to 85% appear once; the ten largest clones hold 0.83%. The sample comprised peripheral blood. The receptor set was obtained from a woman aged 70-85 years with acute or convalescent COVID-19. Each CDR3 is given with its conserved first and last residue. D genes are given only for firm matches. Clone size appears in some rows only: once, few, many, or a class for an expanded clone.

V gene: TRBV19
D gene: .
clone size: .
J gene: TRBJ2-2
CDR3 protein: CASSPDRNTGELFF
CDR3 DNA: TGTGCCAGTAGTCCGGACAGAAACACCGGGGAGCTGTTTTTT

V gene: TRBV18
D gene: .
clone size: .
J gene: TRBJ1-3
CDR3 protein: CASSLDQVALSGNTIYF
CDR3 DNA: TGTGCCAGCTCACTAGATCAGGTGGCCCTGTCCGGAAACACCATATATTTT

V gene: TRBV9
D gene: TRBD1
clone size: .
J gene: TRBJ2-1
CDR3 protein: CASSDGQVTSSYNEQFF
CDR3 DNA: TGTGCCAGCAGCGACGGACAGGTTACGAGCTCCTACAATGAGCAGTTCTTC

V gene: TRBV27
D gene: .
clone size: few
J gene: TRBJ1-1
CDR3 protein: CASSLGRGNTEAFF
CDR3 DNA: TGTGCCAGCAGTCTGGGTCGGGGGAACACTGAAGCTTTCTTT

V gene: TRBV12-3/TRBV12-4
D gene: TRBD1
clone size: .
J gene: TRBJ2-7
CDR3 protein: CASSFQGDYEQYF
CDR3 DNA: TGTGCCAGCAGTTTCCAGGGGGACTACGAGCAGTACTTC

V gene: TRBV28
D gene: .
clone size: .
J gene: TRBJ1-1
CDR3 protein: CASRSLQGDMNTEAFF
CDR3 DNA: TGTGCCAGCAGGAGCCTACAGGGAGACATGAACACTGAAGCTTTCTTT

V gene: TRBV28
D gene: .
clone size: .
J gene: TRBJ1-6
CDR3 protein: CASRTTRSSYNSPLHF
CDR3 DNA: TGTGCCAGCCGGACTACCAGGAGCTCCTATAATTCACCCCTCCACTTT

V gene: TRBV12-3/TRBV12-4
D gene: TRBD1
clone size: once
J gene: TRBJ2-1
CDR3 protein: CASSTGQGHEQFF
CDR3 DNA: TGTGCCAGCAGTACGGGACAGGGCCATGAGCAGTTCTTC

V gene: TRBV9
D gene: .
clone size: .
J gene: TRBJ1-1
CDR3 protein: CASSVGTLNTEAFF
CDR3 DNA: TGTGCCAGCAGCGTCGGGACATTGAACACTGAAGCTTTCTTT

V gene: TRBV9
D gene: TRBD2
clone size: .
J gene: TRBJ2-2
CDR3 protein: CASSVRSQREGRTGELFF
CDR3 DNA: TGTGCCAGCAGCGTGAGAAGTCAGCGGGAGGGGCGAACCGGGGAGCTGTTTTTT

V gene: TRBV25-1
D gene: TRBD1
clone size: once
J gene: TRBJ1-2
CDR3 protein: CASSIGQGPRYGYTF
CDR3 DNA: TGTGCCAGCAGTATCGGACAGGGCCCCCGCTATGGCTACACCTTC

V gene: TRBV7-3
D gene: TRBD2
clone size: .
J gene: TRBJ2-2
CDR3 protein: CASSSSGLAGRPNTGELFF
CDR3 DNA: TGTGCCAGCAGCTCGTCAGGACTAGCGGGGAGACCGAACACCGGGGAGCTGTTTTTT

V gene: TRBV5-1
D gene: TRBD2
clone size: .
J gene: TRBJ2-1
CDR3 protein: CATTRAGDGEQFF
CDR3 DNA: TGCGCCACCACCAGAGCGGGAGATGGTGAGCAGTTCTTC

V gene: TRBV5-4
D gene: .
clone size: .
J gene: TRBJ2-7
CDR3 protein: CASSRIGGMYEQYF
CDR3 DNA: TGTGCCAGCAGCCGCATTGGGGGGATGTACGAGCAGTACTTC

V gene: TRBV5-6
D gene: TRBD2
clone size: .
J gene: TRBJ2-1
CDR3 protein: CASSWEETSGNNEQFF
CDR3 DNA: TGTGCCAGCAGCTGGGAAGAGACTAGCGGGAACAATGAGCAGTTCTTC

V gene: TRBV5-1
D gene: .
clone size: few
J gene: TRBJ2-5
CDR3 protein: CASRMGGAQEETQYF
CDR3 DNA: TGCGCCAGCAGAATGGGGGGGGCGCAGGAAGAGACCCAGTACTTC

V gene: TRBV7-3
D gene: .
clone size: .
J gene: TRBJ1-6
CDR3 protein: CASSLVRDSPLHF
CDR3 DNA: TGTGCCAGCAGCTTAGTGAGAGATTCACCCCTCCACTTT

V gene: TRBV7-2
D gene: TRBD2
clone size: .
J gene: TRBJ2-7
CDR3 protein: CASSLASSGSTSSYEQYF
CDR3 DNA: TGTGCCAGCAGCTTAGCGTCTAGCGGGAGTACCTCTTCCTACGAGCAGTACTTC

V gene: TRBV9
D gene: .
clone size: .
J gene: TRBJ1-6
CDR3 protein: CASSRGESPLHF
CDR3 DNA: TGTGCCAGCAGCCGGGGAGAGTCACCCCTCCACTTT

V gene: TRBV6-1
D gene: .
clone size: .
J gene: TRBJ2-2
CDR3 protein: CASSEADFTGELFF
CDR3 DNA: TGTGCCAGCAGTGAAGCGGACTTCACCGGGGAGCTGTTTTTT

V gene: TRBV6-5
D gene: .
clone size: .
J gene: TRBJ1-2
CDR3 protein: CASSYAGGGGNGYTF
CDR3 DNA: TGTGCCAGCAGTTACGCTGGAGGGGGGGGCAATGGCTACACCTTC

V gene: TRBV9
D gene: .
clone size: .
J gene: TRBJ2-2
CDR3 protein: CASSGWTSGELFF
CDR3 DNA: TGTGCCAGCAGCGGTTGGACATCCGGGGAGCTGTTTTTT